A single sample is the source of the 9 T cell receptor beta chains below, sequenced in a study of shared clonotypes between healthy human individuals. Measured with immunoSEQ multiplex PCR; TCRdb has only the in-frame clones, and not every one. The data contain some 2.1 million clones, over 85% of them singletons. CD45RO-negative CD8 cells positively selected for CCR7 made up the naive population, which excluded terminally differentiated effector memory CD45RA+ cells. What was sequenced was naive CD8+ T cells from PBMCs. These TCRs come from a man aged 18 to 29 in good health. Some clones in this sample may be carry-over from other donors' samples.

J is TRBJ1-1 and V is TRBV5-4; D perhaps matches TRBD1 (5 bases). The length of the CDR3 is 15 residues. The V gene's germline CDR1 is SGHNT and CDR2 YYREEE (reference sequence). Trimming stripped 4 bases from V and 0 bases from J, with 13 bases between. The CDR3 DNA sequence: TGTGCCAGCAGCGGTGATGGACAAATGAACACTGAAGCTTTCTTT. Translation: CASSGDGQMNTEAFF.

This clone was detected only once. The rearrangement links TRBV15 to TRBJ2-2; either TRBD1 or TRBD2 may fit D (5 bases each). V was pared by 0 bases and J by 2 bases, with 13 bases between. This CDR3 comprises 17 residues. Per the germline V gene, CDR1 is LNHNV and CDR2 is YYDKDF (reference sequence). The CDR3: CATSRDRDQGNTGELFF. The CDR3 DNA sequence: TGTGCCACCAGCAGAGATAGGGACCAGGGAAACACCGGGGAGCTGTTTTTT. The whole variable domain, remainder taken from reference TRBV15 and TRBJ2-2, is DAMVIQNPRYQVTQFGKPVTLSCSQTLNHNVMYWYQQKSSQAPKLLFHYYDKDFNNEADTPDNFQSRRPNTSFCFLDIRSPGLGDTAMYLCATSRDRDQGNTGELFFGEGSRLTVL.

V is TRBV6-5 and J is TRBJ1-4, with D perhaps TRBD1 (5 bases). Per germline, CDR1 MNHEY and CDR2 SVGAGI. Trimming stripped 4 bases from V and 1 base from J, with 13 bases between. The CDR3 runs to 16 residues. The CDR3 DNA sequence: TGTGCCAGCAGTTGGGGACCGGGCAGAACTAATGAAAAACTGTTTTTT. Protein: CASSWGPGRTNEKLFF.

CDR3 DNA: TGCGCCAGCAGCTTGGACAGGGACGGGACTAGAGGGGAGACCCAGTACTTC. It translates to CASSLDRDGTRGETQYF. The chain uses TRBV5-1 and TRBJ2-5; 8 positions match TRBD2. CDR3 size: 17 residues. The germline gives CDR1 SGHRS, CDR2 YFSETQ. The junction had 12 bases not matched to a gene; V was cut back by 0 bases and J by 5 bases.

The chain is built from TRBV28 and TRBJ1-2; 8 positions agree with TRBD1. V was clipped by 5 bases and J by 3 bases; unmatched bases: 8. CDR1 is MDHEN and CDR2 is SYDVKM in the germline V gene. This CDR3 has 15 residues. This CDR3 is CASSPRTGWYYGYTF. The CDR3 region has the DNA TGTGCCAGCAGTCCCCGGACAGGGTGGTACTATGGCTACACCTTC.

This clone has more than one count but fewer than ten. The genes are TRBV4-1 and TRBJ1-1; D remains ambiguous. The CDR3 runs to 15 residues. The germline gives CDR1 MGHRA, CDR2 YSYEKL. The germline V and J ends were trimmed by 1 base and 0 bases, with 9 bases remaining between them. The DNA of the CDR3 is TGCGCCAGCAGCCAAGTTGGCGAGATGAACACTGAAGCTTTCTTT. Protein: CASSQVGEMNTEAFF.

The chain couples TRBV7-3 to TRBJ2-7; D uncertain. Germline loops: CDR1 SGHTA, CDR2 FQGTGA. The CDR3 totals 14 residues. Trimming pared 3 bases from V and 0 bases from J, leaving 9 bases between. CDR3 loop: CASSFLNTSYEQYF. The CDR3 nucleotides read TGTGCCAGCAGCTTCCTTAACACCTCCTACGAGCAGTACTTC.

The J gene is TRBJ2-1, the V gene TRBV29-1; D possibly uses TRBD1 or TRBD2 (5 bases each). The ends were cut back, 5 bases at V and 13 bases at J, with 12 bases in the middle. Germline lookup yields CDR1 SQVTM and CDR2 ANQGSEA. CDR3 length equals 10 residues. CDR3 DNA sequence: TGCAGCGTTACCGGGACCTTTCAGTTCTTC. This encodes CSVTGTFQFF.

This clone was observed once. The gene calls are TRBV27 and TRBJ2-1; the D is unclear. Germline loops: CDR1 MNHEY, CDR2 SMNVEV (reference sequence). Trimming shortened V by 6 bases and J by 9 bases, and 12 bases separated the two germline ends. The CDR3 consists of 12 residues. CDR3 sequence: CASSRLVGEQFF. CDR3 sequence (DNA): TGTGCCAGCAGCCGACTCGTGGGTGAGCAGTTCTTC.